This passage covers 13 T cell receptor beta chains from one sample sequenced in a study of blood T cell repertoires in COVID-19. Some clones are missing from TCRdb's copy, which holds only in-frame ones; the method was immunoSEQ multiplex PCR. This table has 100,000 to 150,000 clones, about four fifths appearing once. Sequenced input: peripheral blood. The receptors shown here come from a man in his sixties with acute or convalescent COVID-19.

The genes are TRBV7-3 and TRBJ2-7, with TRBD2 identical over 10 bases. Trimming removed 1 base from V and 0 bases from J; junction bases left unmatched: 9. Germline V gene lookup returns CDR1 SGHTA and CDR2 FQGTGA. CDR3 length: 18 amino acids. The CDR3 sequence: CASSLMGLASVPSYEQYF. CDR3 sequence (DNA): TGTGCCAGCAGCTTAATGGGACTAGCGTCGGTTCCCTCCTACGAGCAGTACTTC. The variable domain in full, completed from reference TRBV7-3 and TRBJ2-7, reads GAGVSQTPSNKVTEKGKYVELRCDPISGHTALYWYRQSLGQGPEFLIYFQGTGAADDSGLPNDRFFAVRPEGSVSTLKIQRTERGDSAVYLCASSLMGLASVPSYEQYFGPGTRLTVT.

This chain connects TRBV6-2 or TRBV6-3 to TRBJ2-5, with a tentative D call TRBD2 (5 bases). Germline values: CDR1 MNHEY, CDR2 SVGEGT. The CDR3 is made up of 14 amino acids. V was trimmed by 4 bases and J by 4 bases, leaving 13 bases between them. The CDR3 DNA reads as TGTGCCAGCAGTTTTGCCAGCCGGGGAGAGACCCAGTACTTC. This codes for CASSFASRGETQYF.

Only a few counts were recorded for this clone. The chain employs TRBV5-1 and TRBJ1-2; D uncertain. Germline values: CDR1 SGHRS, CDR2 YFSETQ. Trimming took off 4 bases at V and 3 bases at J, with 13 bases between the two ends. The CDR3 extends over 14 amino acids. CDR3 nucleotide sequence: TGCGCCAGCAGCGTGGCTGTCGGAGACTATGGCTACACCTTC. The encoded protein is CASSVAVGDYGYTF.

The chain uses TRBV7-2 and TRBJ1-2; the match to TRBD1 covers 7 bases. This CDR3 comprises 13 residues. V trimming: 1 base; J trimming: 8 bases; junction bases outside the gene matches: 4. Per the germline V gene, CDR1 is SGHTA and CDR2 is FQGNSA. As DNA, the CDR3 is TGTGCCAGCAGCTTAGGACAGGGTATCGGCTACACCTTC. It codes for CASSLGQGIGYTF. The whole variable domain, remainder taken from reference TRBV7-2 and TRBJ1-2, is GAGVSQSPSNKVTEKGKDVELRCDPISGHTALYWYRQSLGQGLEFLIYFQGNSAPDKSGLPSDRFSAERTGGSVSTLTIQRTQQEDSAVYLCASSLGQGIGYTFGSGTRLTVV.

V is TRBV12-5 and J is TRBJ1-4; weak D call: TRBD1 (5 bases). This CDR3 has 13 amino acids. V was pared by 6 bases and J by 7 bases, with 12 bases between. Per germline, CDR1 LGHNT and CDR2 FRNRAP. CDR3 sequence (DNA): TGTGCTAGTGGAACGGGGGGAGGTGAAAAACTGTTTTTT. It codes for CASGTGGGEKLFF. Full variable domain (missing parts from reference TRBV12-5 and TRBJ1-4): DARVTQTPRHKVTEMGQEVTMRCQPILGHNTVFWYRQTMMQGLELLAYFRNRAPLDDSGMPKDRFSAEMPDATLATLKIQPSEPRDSAVYFCASGTGGGEKLFFGSGTQLSVL.

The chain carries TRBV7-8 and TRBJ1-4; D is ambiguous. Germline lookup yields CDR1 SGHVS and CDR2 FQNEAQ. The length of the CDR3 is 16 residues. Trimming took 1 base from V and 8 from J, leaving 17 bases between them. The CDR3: CASSLDRPPVEEKLFF. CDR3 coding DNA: TGTGCCAGCAGCTTAGATCGGCCCCCGGTGGAGGAAAAACTGTTTTTT.

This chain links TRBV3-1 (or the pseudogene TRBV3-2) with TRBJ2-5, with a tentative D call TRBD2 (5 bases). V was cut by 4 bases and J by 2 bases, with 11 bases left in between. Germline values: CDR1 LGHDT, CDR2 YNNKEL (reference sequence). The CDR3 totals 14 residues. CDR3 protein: CASSLRTGQETQYF. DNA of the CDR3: TGTGCCAGCAGCCTCCGGACTGGACAAGAGACCCAGTACTTC.

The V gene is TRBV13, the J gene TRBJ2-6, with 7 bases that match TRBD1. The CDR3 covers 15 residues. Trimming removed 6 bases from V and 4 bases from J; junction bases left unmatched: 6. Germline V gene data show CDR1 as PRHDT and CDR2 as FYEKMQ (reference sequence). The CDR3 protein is CASRRTGVGANVLTF. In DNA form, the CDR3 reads TGTGCCAGCAGGCGAACAGGGGTCGGGGCCAACGTCCTGACTTTC.

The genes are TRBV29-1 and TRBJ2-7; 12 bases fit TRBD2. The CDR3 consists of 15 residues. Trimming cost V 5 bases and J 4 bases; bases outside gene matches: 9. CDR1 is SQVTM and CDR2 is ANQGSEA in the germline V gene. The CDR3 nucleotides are TGCAGCGTTCGGGCTAGCGGGAGGGAAGGATACGAGCAGTACTTC. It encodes CSVRASGREGYEQYF.

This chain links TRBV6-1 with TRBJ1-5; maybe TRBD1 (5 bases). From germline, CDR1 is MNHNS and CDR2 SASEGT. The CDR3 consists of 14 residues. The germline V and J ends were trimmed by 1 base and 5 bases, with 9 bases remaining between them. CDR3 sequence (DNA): TGTGCCAGCAGTGAAGGGAGGGGCGATCAGCCCCAGCATTTT. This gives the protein CASSEGRGDQPQHF.

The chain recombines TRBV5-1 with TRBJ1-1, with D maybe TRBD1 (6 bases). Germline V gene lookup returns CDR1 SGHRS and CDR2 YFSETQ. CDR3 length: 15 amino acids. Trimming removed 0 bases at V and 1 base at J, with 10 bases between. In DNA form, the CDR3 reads TGCGCCAGCAGCTTGGTGGGGGCGCCGAACACTGAAGCTTTCTTT. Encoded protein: CASSLVGAPNTEAFF.

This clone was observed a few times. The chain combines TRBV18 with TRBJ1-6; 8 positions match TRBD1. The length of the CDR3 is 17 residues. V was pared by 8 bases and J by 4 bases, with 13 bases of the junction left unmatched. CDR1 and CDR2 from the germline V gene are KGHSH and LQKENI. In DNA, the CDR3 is TGTGCCAGCACGGACAGGGAACCCCCGCCATATAATTCACCCCTCCACTTT. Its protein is CASTDREPPPYNSPLHF.

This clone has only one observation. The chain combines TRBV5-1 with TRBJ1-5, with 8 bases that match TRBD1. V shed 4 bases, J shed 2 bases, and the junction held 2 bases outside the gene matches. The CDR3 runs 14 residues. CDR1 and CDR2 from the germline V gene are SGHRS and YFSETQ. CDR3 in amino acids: CASSQGQGNQPQHF. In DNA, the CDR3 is TGCGCCAGCAGCCAGGGACAGGGCAATCAGCCCCAGCATTTT.